These 8 T cell receptor beta chains were sequenced from one sample in a study of blood T cell repertoires in COVID-19. The repertoire was sequenced with immunoSEQ multiplex PCR; TCRdb's copy has only in-frame clones and lacks some. Here the sample spans some 61,000 clones, 86% being singletons. Sample: peripheral blood. These receptor sequences come from a man younger than 40 with acute or convalescent COVID-19.

The chain employs TRBV7-2 and TRBJ2-1, with 12 nucleotides matching TRBD2. The CDR3 runs 17 residues. V lost 1 base and J lost 7; bases outside the gene matches: 8. CDR1 is SGHTA, CDR2 FQGNSA, per germline. As DNA, the CDR3 is TGTGCCAGCAGCTTAGGACTAGCGGGAGAGCTCTCGAATGAGCAGTTCTTC. Protein product: CASSLGLAGELSNEQFF.

The chain employs TRBV6-5 and TRBJ1-4, with D unresolved. V shed 6 bases and J shed 4 bases, with 6 bases lying between them. The CDR3 totals 12 residues. From germline, CDR1 is MNHEY and CDR2 SVGAGI. CDR3 in amino acids: CASSRGNEKLFF. The CDR3 coding sequence is TGTGCCAGCAGCCGGGGTAATGAAAAACTGTTTTTT.

V is TRBV5-6 and J is TRBJ2-6; a possible D gene is TRBD2 (5 bases). Germline V CDR1 and CDR2: SGHDT, YYEEEE. The V and J ends lost 2 bases and 2 bases respectively, with 5 bases between them. The CDR3 totals 14 residues. The DNA of the CDR3 is TGTGCCAGCAGCTTCGGGGCTGGGGCCAACGTCCTGACTTTC. This translates into CASSFGAGANVLTF.

V is TRBV25-1 and J is TRBJ2-1; perhaps TRBD2 as D (5 bases). The CDR3 covers 18 residues. Germline CDR1 is MGHDK and CDR2 is SYGVNS. V was shortened by 7 bases and J by 0 bases, with 22 bases between the two germline ends. The DNA for the CDR3 is TGTGCCAGCATAAGTACGCGGGTAGATCCGAGCTCCTACAATGAGCAGTTCTTC. It specifies CASISTRVDPSSYNEQFF.

This chain uses TRBV5-1 with TRBJ1-1; D not certain. CDR3 length equals 15 residues. The germline V gene encodes CDR1 SGHRS and CDR2 YFSETQ. V dropped 4 bases and J dropped 1 base, with 14 bases sitting between them. DNA for the CDR3: TGCGCCAGCAGCCACCCCCGAGGGCGGAACACTGAAGCTTTCTTT. It encodes CASSHPRGRNTEAFF.

This clone was counted between two and nine times. The chain is built from TRBV4-1 and TRBJ2-3, with 9 bases fitting TRBD2. The CDR3 covers 16 residues. V dropped 3 bases and J dropped 6; count of bases not matched to a gene: 10. Germline V gives CDR1 MGHRA, CDR2 YSYEKL. This chain's CDR3 is CASSQMGGRAGDTQYF. CDR3 sequence (DNA): TGCGCCAGCAGCCAGATGGGCGGGAGGGCAGGGGATACGCAGTATTTT.

The chain links TRBV11-2 to TRBJ2-1, with 11 bases lining up with TRBD2. The CDR3 runs 17 residues. Losses at the gene ends were 7 bases for V and 7 bases for J; bases not matched to a gene: 15. Germline V CDR1 and CDR2: SGHAT, FQNNGV. CDR3 bases: TGTGCCAGCAACTACCCTGCACTAGCGGGAGTGGGGAATGAGCAGTTCTTC. Translated: CASNYPALAGVGNEQFF.

This clone was seen only once. V is TRBV9 and J is TRBJ2-5, with TRBD2 as a possible D gene (5 bases). CDR3 length: 14 residues. Trimming removed 4 bases at V and 5 bases at J, with 15 bases between. CDR1 is SGDLS, CDR2 YYNGEE, per germline. The CDR3 sequence: CASSPSGSSETQYF. CDR3 DNA sequence: TGTGCCAGCAGCCCGTCGGGGAGCTCGGAGACCCAGTACTTC.